The rows below give T cell receptor beta chains drawn from one sample of a study of blood T cell repertoires in COVID-19. Some clones are missing from TCRdb's copy, which holds only in-frame ones; the method was immunoSEQ multiplex PCR. The repertoire has roughly 63,000 clones, around 73% of them found once; the top ten carry 10% to 15%. Input material: peripheral blood. These receptors were collected from a man of 80 years or more with acute or convalescent COVID-19. Each CDR3 is given with its conserved first and last residue. A D gene is named only where the DNA matches it firmly. Only some rows state a clone size, as once, few, many or a class for expanded clones.

d_call: TRBD2; clone_size: NA; v_call: TRBV3-1/TRBV3-2; j_call: TRBJ2-7; cdr3_nt: TGTGCCAGCAGCCAAGGCGGGAGTATCGCCTACGAGCAGTACTTC; cdr3_aa: CASSQGGSIAYEQYF
d_call: NA; clone_size: NA; v_call: TRBV2; j_call: TRBJ1-1; cdr3_nt: TGTGCCAGCAGTGAGTCGTTTTGGAGAACTGAAGCTTTCTTT; cdr3_aa: CASSESFWRTEAFF
d_call: NA; clone_size: few; v_call: TRBV2; j_call: TRBJ1-1; cdr3_nt: TGTGCCAGCAGACCGACAGGGAACACTGAAGCTTTCTTT; cdr3_aa: CASRPTGNTEAFF
d_call: NA; clone_size: NA; v_call: TRBV7-3; j_call: TRBJ1-1; cdr3_nt: TGTGCCAGCAGCTCTCAGGGGATGCCTGAAGCTTTCTTT; cdr3_aa: CASSSQGMPEAFF
d_call: NA; clone_size: NA; v_call: TRBV4-1; j_call: TRBJ2-1; cdr3_nt: TGCGCCAGCAGCCAGGGGCCGAGAGGATATGAGCAGTTCTTC; cdr3_aa: CASSQGPRGYEQFF
d_call: NA; clone_size: NA; v_call: TRBV6-5; j_call: TRBJ1-6; cdr3_nt: TGTGCCAGCAGAGAGGAAAACTATTCACCCCTCCACTTT; cdr3_aa: CASREENYSPLHF
d_call: TRBD1; clone_size: NA; v_call: TRBV6-5; j_call: TRBJ1-1; cdr3_nt: TGTGCCAGCAGGTCACCAGGGGGCGTTGAAGCTTTCTTT; cdr3_aa: CASRSPGGVEAFF
d_call: NA; clone_size: NA; v_call: TRBV10-3; j_call: TRBJ1-4; cdr3_nt: TGTGCCACCAAGGCGGCTGAAAAACTGTTTTTT; cdr3_aa: CATKAAEKLFF
d_call: NA; clone_size: NA; v_call: TRBV7-9; j_call: TRBJ1-1; cdr3_nt: TGTGCCAGCAGCTTAGCGCAGGGGACCTGGGTTAACACTGAAGCTTTCTTT; cdr3_aa: CASSLAQGTWVNTEAFF
d_call: TRBD1; clone_size: NA; v_call: TRBV3-1/TRBV3-2; j_call: TRBJ1-4; cdr3_nt: TGTGCCAGCAGCCCAGTGGACAGGGGGCGAGAAAAACTGTTTTTT; cdr3_aa: CASSPVDRGREKLFF
d_call: TRBD2; clone_size: NA; v_call: TRBV19; j_call: TRBJ2-2; cdr3_nt: TGTGCCAGTAGTATAACACTAGCGGGAGACACCGGGGAGCTGTTTTTT; cdr3_aa: CASSITLAGDTGELFF
d_call: TRBD1; clone_size: few; v_call: TRBV28; j_call: TRBJ1-1; cdr3_nt: TGTGCCAGCAGTTTATATGGCCAGGGGGCGACTGAAGCTTTCTTT; cdr3_aa: CASSLYGQGATEAFF
d_call: NA; clone_size: NA; v_call: TRBV30; j_call: TRBJ2-7; cdr3_nt: TGTGCCTGGAGTCCCGGGAACCACGAGCAGTACTTC; cdr3_aa: CAWSPGNHEQYF
d_call: NA; clone_size: NA; v_call: TRBV6-5; j_call: TRBJ2-5; cdr3_nt: TGTGCCAGCAACCATGCCAGACGACTGTACTTC; cdr3_aa: CASNHARRLYF
d_call: TRBD2; clone_size: NA; v_call: TRBV10-1; j_call: TRBJ2-3; cdr3_nt: TGCGCCAGCAGTGATGGGACTAGCGGGGTTCCAGATACGCAGTATTTT; cdr3_aa: CASSDGTSGVPDTQYF
d_call: NA; clone_size: NA; v_call: TRBV5-1; j_call: TRBJ2-5; cdr3_nt: TGCGCCAGCAGCTTGACTAGCTCGAAAGAGACCCAGTACTTC; cdr3_aa: CASSLTSSKETQYF
d_call: NA; clone_size: NA; v_call: TRBV12-3/TRBV12-4; j_call: TRBJ1-5; cdr3_nt: TGTGCCAGCAGTTTTGGACAGAATCAGCCCCAGCATTTT; cdr3_aa: CASSFGQNQPQHF